The rows below give T cell receptor beta chains drawn from one sample of a study of OX40 agonist ivuxolimab in advanced cancers. Generated by immunoSEQ multiplex PCR, the TCRdb table keeps only in-frame clones and is missing some. The sample includes 21,000 or so clones, approximately 90% of them seen just once. The sequenced sample was CD4+ or CD8+ T cells sorted from blood, obtained in a trial of the OX40 agonist ivuxolimab. The receptors were gathered from an adult with an advanced solid tumor such as melanoma, head and neck, liver or kidney cancer. The CDR3 runs from the conserved cysteine through the conserved F or W. Fields, in order: CDR3 length, J gene, D gene, V gene, CDR3 protein. D genes are given only for firm matches.

len: 14; j_gene: TRBJ2-1; d_gene: NA; v_gene: TRBV5-4; CDR3aa: CASSLGQADNEQFF
len: 15; j_gene: TRBJ1-1; d_gene: NA; v_gene: TRBV19; CDR3aa: CASSPRGSRDTEAFF
len: 16; j_gene: TRBJ2-7; d_gene: TRBD1; v_gene: TRBV12-5; CDR3aa: CASGLDKGQGDYEQYF
len: 14; j_gene: TRBJ1-1; d_gene: TRBD1; v_gene: TRBV9; CDR3aa: CASSPQGGVTEAFF
len: 17; j_gene: TRBJ1-3; d_gene: NA; v_gene: TRBV2; CDR3aa: CASSDQMEPDAGNTIYF
len: 16; j_gene: TRBJ1-1; d_gene: TRBD1; v_gene: TRBV5-1; CDR3aa: CASSLRIGQGSTEAFF
len: 13; j_gene: TRBJ2-7; d_gene: NA; v_gene: TRBV18; CDR3aa: CASSPPGRSEQYF
len: 19; j_gene: TRBJ2-1; d_gene: NA; v_gene: TRBV4-3; CDR3aa: CASSQDFGEETRAYNEQFF
len: 14; j_gene: TRBJ2-1; d_gene: NA; v_gene: TRBV7-6; CDR3aa: CASSLVPLANEQFF
len: 14; j_gene: TRBJ1-1; d_gene: NA; v_gene: TRBV11-2; CDR3aa: CASSRNRANTEAFF
len: 16; j_gene: TRBJ2-2; d_gene: TRBD1; v_gene: TRBV5-6; CDR3aa: CASSFLGTGGTGELFF
len: 14; j_gene: TRBJ2-7; d_gene: NA; v_gene: TRBV21-1; CDR3aa: CASSNGTGSYEQYF
len: 20; j_gene: TRBJ2-2; d_gene: NA; v_gene: TRBV7-3; CDR3aa: CASSSKFDPVQGPVPGELFF
len: 13; j_gene: TRBJ2-7; d_gene: NA; v_gene: TRBV11-2; CDR3aa: CASSLGGRNEQYF
len: 15; j_gene: TRBJ2-3; d_gene: TRBD2; v_gene: TRBV7-3; CDR3aa: CASSISGGASDTQYF
len: 15; j_gene: TRBJ2-5; d_gene: NA; v_gene: TRBV28; CDR3aa: CASSPSSGLRETQYF
len: 12; j_gene: TRBJ2-5; d_gene: NA; v_gene: TRBV13; CDR3aa: CASSLVRETQYF
len: 17; j_gene: TRBJ2-3; d_gene: NA; v_gene: TRBV7-8; CDR3aa: CASSSPRSSRSPDTQYF
len: 12; j_gene: TRBJ1-2; d_gene: NA; v_gene: TRBV19; CDR3aa: CASSRLYYGYTF
len: 16; j_gene: TRBJ2-1; d_gene: NA; v_gene: TRBV7-2; CDR3aa: CASSLAVGDHYNEQFF
len: 15; j_gene: TRBJ2-4; d_gene: NA; v_gene: TRBV7-9; CDR3aa: CASSFLRGTVNIQYF
len: 13; j_gene: TRBJ2-1; d_gene: NA; v_gene: TRBV9; CDR3aa: CASSDSLDNEQFF
len: 16; j_gene: TRBJ1-4; d_gene: TRBD1; v_gene: TRBV9; CDR3aa: CASSPPDRGANEKLFF
len: 14; j_gene: TRBJ2-5; d_gene: NA; v_gene: TRBV7-9; CDR3aa: CASSFPNGEGTQYF
len: 15; j_gene: TRBJ2-3; d_gene: NA; v_gene: TRBV7-2; CDR3aa: CASSLVGARTDTQYF
len: 15; j_gene: TRBJ2-1; d_gene: NA; v_gene: TRBV7-7; CDR3aa: CASSLGTLIGDEQFF
len: 14; j_gene: TRBJ2-7; d_gene: NA; v_gene: TRBV4-2; CDR3aa: CASSPRDHSYEQYF
len: 16; j_gene: TRBJ1-4; d_gene: NA; v_gene: TRBV28; CDR3aa: CASSRDGVGGNEKLFF
len: 12; j_gene: TRBJ1-5; d_gene: NA; v_gene: TRBV7-8; CDR3aa: CASSLGNQPQHF
len: 14; j_gene: TRBJ2-7; d_gene: TRBD2; v_gene: TRBV7-8; CDR3aa: CASSPGTRFYEQYF
len: 15; j_gene: TRBJ1-5; d_gene: NA; v_gene: TRBV19; CDR3aa: CASSIDMGGNQPQHF
len: 14; j_gene: TRBJ2-5; d_gene: NA; v_gene: TRBV11-2; CDR3aa: CASSLVRQQETQYF
len: 15; j_gene: TRBJ2-4; d_gene: NA; v_gene: TRBV6-5; CDR3aa: CASSVNGGPGNIQYF
len: 15; j_gene: TRBJ2-1; d_gene: NA; v_gene: TRBV19; CDR3aa: CASNSWGASYNEQFF
len: 13; j_gene: TRBJ1-1; d_gene: NA; v_gene: TRBV29-1; CDR3aa: CSVLTGRRTEAFF
len: 13; j_gene: TRBJ1-4; d_gene: NA; v_gene: TRBV6-1; CDR3aa: CASREIGGEKLFF
len: 15; j_gene: TRBJ2-1; d_gene: NA; v_gene: TRBV29-1; CDR3aa: CSVPPGGNIYNEQFF
len: 14; j_gene: TRBJ2-7; d_gene: NA; v_gene: TRBV11-2; CDR3aa: CASSPRPLLGEQYF
len: 15; j_gene: TRBJ1-2; d_gene: NA; v_gene: TRBV27; CDR3aa: CASRREGEGTHGYTF
len: 14; j_gene: TRBJ2-7; d_gene: NA; v_gene: TRBV19; CDR3aa: CASSMWDRHREQYF
len: 13; j_gene: TRBJ2-7; d_gene: TRBD1; v_gene: TRBV11-2; CDR3aa: CASRNTRGLEQYF
len: 14; j_gene: TRBJ2-5; d_gene: NA; v_gene: TRBV6-6; CDR3aa: CASSRLGGQETQYF
len: 14; j_gene: TRBJ1-5; d_gene: NA; v_gene: TRBV2; CDR3aa: CASTEGVSNQPQHF
len: 15; j_gene: TRBJ1-3; d_gene: NA; v_gene: TRBV15; CDR3aa: CATSRDMGSGNTIYF
len: 15; j_gene: TRBJ2-1; d_gene: NA; v_gene: TRBV2; CDR3aa: CASSDGRFSYNEQFF
len: 13; j_gene: TRBJ1-2; d_gene: NA; v_gene: TRBV12-5; CDR3aa: CASTPTPNYGYTF